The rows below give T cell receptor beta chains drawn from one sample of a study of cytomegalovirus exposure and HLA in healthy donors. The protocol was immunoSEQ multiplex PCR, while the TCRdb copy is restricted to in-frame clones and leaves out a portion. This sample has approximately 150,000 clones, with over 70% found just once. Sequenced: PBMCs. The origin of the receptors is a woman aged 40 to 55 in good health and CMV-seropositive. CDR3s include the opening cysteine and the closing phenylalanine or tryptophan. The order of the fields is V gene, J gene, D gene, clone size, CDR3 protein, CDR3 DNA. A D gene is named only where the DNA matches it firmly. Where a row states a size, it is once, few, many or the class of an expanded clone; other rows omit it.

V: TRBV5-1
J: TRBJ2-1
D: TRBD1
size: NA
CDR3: CASSEGTGSYNEQFF
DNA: TGCGCCAGCAGCGAAGGGACAGGGAGTTACAATGAGCAGTTCTTC

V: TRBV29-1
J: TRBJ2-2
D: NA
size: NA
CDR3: CSSSNGGELFF
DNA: TGCAGCTCATCGAACGGTGGGGAGCTGTTTTTT

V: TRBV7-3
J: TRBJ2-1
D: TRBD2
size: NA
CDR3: CASSLIGGSSYNEQFF
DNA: TGTGCCAGCAGCTTAATCGGGGGGAGCTCCTACAATGAGCAGTTCTTC

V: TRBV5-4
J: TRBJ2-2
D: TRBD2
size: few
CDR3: CASSNELAGANTGELFF
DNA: TGTGCCAGCAGCAACGAGCTAGCGGGGGCAAACACCGGGGAGCTGTTTTTT

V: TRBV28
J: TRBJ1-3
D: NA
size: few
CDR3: CASGGAGNTIYF
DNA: TGTGCCAGCGGTGGAGCTGGAAACACCATATATTTT

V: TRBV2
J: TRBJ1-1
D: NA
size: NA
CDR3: CASSEEWGRAFF
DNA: TGTGCCAGCAGTGAAGAGTGGGGGCGAGCTTTCTTT

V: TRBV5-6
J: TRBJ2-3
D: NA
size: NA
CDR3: CASSLLKWAGQSDTQYF
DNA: TGTGCCAGCAGCTTGTTGAAGTGGGCAGGGCAGTCAGATACGCAGTATTTT

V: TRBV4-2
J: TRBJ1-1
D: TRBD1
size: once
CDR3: CASSQEGGGEAFF
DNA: TGTGCCAGCAGCCAAGAAGGGGGCGGTGAAGCTTTCTTT

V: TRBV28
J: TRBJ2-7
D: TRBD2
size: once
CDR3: CASSSWTSGGYEQYF
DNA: TGTGCCAGCAGTTCCTGGACTAGCGGGGGATACGAGCAGTACTTC

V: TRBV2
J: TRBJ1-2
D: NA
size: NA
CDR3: CASRPGRGANYGYTF
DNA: TGTGCCAGCCGGCCCGGAAGGGGCGCAAACTATGGCTACACCTTC

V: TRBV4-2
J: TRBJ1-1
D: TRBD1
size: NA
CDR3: CASSLWTGNTEAFF
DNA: TGTGCCAGCAGCCTTTGGACAGGGAACACTGAAGCTTTCTTT

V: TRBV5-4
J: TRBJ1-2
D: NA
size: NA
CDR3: CASSSGGNYGYTF
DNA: TGTGCCAGCAGCTCTGGCGGGAACTATGGCTACACCTTC

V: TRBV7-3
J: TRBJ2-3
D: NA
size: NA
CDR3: CASGSGGLGTQYF
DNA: TGTGCCAGCGGTTCGGGGGGCCTCGGAACGCAGTATTTT

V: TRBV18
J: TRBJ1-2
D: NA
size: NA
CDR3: CASSTTDNYGYTF
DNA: TGTGCCAGCTCAACGACAGATAACTATGGCTACACCTTC

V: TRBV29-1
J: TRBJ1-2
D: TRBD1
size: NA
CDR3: CSVDSAGGYGYTF
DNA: TGCAGCGTTGACAGTGCAGGGGGATATGGCTACACCTTC

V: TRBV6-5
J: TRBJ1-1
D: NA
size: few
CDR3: CASEGAKGGVTEAFF
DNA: TGTGCCAGCGAAGGGGCCAAGGGCGGCGTAACTGAAGCTTTCTTT

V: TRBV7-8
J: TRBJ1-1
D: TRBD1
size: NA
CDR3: CASSLGYRGKNTEAFF
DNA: TGTGCCAGCAGCTTAGGGTACAGGGGGAAGAACACTGAAGCTTTCTTT

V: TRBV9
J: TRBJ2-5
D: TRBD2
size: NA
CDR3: CASSVGPSGGQETQYF
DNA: TGTGCCAGCAGCGTAGGGCCTAGCGGGGGACAAGAGACCCAGTACTTC